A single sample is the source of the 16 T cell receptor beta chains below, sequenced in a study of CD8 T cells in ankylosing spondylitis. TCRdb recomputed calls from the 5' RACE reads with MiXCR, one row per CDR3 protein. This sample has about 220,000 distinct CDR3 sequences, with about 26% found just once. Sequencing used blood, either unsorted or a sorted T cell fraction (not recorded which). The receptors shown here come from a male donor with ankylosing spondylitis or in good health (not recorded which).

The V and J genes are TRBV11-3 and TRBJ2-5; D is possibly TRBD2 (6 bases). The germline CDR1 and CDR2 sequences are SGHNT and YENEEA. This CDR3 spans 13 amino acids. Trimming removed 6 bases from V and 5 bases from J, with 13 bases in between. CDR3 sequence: CASSSGVDETQYF. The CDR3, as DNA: TGTGCCAGCAGTTCGGGAGTCGATGAGACCCAGTACTTC.

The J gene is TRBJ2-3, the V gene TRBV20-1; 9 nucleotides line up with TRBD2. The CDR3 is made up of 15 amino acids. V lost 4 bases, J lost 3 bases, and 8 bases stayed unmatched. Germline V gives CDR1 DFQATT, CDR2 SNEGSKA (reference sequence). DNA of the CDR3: TGCAGTGCTATCTCCGGAGCGGGAGGAACAGATACGCAGTATTTT. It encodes CSAISGAGGTDTQYF.

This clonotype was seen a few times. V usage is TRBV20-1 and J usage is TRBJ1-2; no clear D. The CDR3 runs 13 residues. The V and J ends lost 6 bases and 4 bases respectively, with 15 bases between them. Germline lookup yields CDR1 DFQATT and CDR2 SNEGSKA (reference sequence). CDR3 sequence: CSADGGSFYGYTF. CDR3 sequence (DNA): TGCAGTGCCGACGGTGGTTCATTCTATGGCTACACCTTC.

The CDR3 loop is CSVEEAKWGNEQFF. DNA of the CDR3: TGCAGCGTTGAAGAGGCAAAGTGGGGCAATGAGCAGTTCTTC. This sequence joins TRBV29-1 and TRBJ2-1; D is ambiguous. From germline, CDR1 is SQVTM and CDR2 ANQGSEA. There are 14 residues in the CDR3. The V end was cut by 0 bases, the J end by 6 bases, with 12 bases between.

The CDR3, as DNA: TGCGCCAGCAGCTTCGGGACTTTGGGCTACGAGCAGTACTTC. Translating it yields CASSFGTLGYEQYF. The chain combines TRBV5-1 with TRBJ2-7, with D perhaps matching TRBD2 (6 bases). Between the trimmed V and J ends, which lost 2 bases and 3 bases, there was a span of 12 bases. CDR1 and CDR2 (germline): SGHRS, YFSETQ. The CDR3 totals 14 residues.

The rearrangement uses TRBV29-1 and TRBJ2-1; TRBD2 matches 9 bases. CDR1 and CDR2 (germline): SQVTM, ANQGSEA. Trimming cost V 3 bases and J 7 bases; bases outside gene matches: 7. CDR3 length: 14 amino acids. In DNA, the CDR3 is TGCAGCGTTGAGGGCGGGACTAGCATAAATGAGCAGTTCTTC. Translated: CSVEGGTSINEQFF.

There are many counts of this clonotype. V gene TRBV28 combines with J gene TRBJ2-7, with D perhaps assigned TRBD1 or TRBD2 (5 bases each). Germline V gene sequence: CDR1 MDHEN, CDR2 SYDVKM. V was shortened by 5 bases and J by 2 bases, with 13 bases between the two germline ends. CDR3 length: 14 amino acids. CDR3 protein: CASSPGTATYEQYF. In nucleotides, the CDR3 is TGTGCCAGCAGTCCAGGGACCGCTACCTACGAGCAGTACTTC. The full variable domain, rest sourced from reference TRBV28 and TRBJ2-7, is DVKVTQSSRYLVKRTGEKVFLECVQDMDHENMFWYRQDPGLGLRLIYFSYDVKMKEKGDIPEGYSVSREKKERFSLILESASTNQTSMYLCASSPGTATYEQYFGPGTRLTVT.

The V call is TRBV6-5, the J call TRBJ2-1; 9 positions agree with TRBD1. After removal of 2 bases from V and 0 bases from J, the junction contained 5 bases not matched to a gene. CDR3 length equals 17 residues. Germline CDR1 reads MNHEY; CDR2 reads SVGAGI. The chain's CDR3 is CASSYDGTGRSYNEQFF. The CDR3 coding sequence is TGTGCCAGCAGTTACGATGGGACAGGGCGCTCCTACAATGAGCAGTTCTTC.

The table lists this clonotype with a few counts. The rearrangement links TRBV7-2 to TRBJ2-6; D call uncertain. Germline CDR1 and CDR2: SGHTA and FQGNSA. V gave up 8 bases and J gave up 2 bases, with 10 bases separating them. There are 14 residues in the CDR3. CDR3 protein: CASSPSTGANVLTF. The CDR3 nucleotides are TGTGCCAGCTCGCCCTCAACTGGGGCCAACGTCCTGACTTTC. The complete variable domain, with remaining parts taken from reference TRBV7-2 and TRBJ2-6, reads GAGVSQSPSNKVTEKGKDVELRCDPISGHTALYWYRQSLGQGLEFLIYFQGNSAPDKSGLPSDRFSAERTGGSVSTLTIQRTQQEDSAVYLCASSPSTGANVLTFGAGSRLTVL.

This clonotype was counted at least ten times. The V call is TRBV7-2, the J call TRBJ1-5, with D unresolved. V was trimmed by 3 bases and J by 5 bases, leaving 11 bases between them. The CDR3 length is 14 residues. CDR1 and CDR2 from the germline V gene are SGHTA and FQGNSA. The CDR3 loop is CASSFRNSHQPQHF. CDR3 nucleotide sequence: TGTGCCAGCAGCTTCCGGAATTCCCATCAGCCCCAGCATTTT.

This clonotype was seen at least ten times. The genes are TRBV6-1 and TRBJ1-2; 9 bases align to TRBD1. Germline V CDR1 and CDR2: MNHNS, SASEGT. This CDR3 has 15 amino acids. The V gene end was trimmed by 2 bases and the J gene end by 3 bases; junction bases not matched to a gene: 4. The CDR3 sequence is CASSETGGADYGYTF. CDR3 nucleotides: TGTGCCAGCAGTGAAACAGGGGGCGCGGACTATGGCTACACCTTC.

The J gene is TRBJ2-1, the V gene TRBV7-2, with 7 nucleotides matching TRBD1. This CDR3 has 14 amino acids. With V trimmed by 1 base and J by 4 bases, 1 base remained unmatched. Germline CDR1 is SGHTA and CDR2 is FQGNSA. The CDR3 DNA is TGTGCCAGCAGCTTAGAGGGACAGTACAATGAGCAGTTCTTC. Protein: CASSLEGQYNEQFF.

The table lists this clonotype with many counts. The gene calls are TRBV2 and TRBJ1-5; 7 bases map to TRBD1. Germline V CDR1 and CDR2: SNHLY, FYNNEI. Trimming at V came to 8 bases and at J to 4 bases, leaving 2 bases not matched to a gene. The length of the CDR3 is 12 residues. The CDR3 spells CASGQANQPQHF. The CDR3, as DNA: TGTGCCAGCGGACAGGCTAATCAGCCCCAGCATTTT.

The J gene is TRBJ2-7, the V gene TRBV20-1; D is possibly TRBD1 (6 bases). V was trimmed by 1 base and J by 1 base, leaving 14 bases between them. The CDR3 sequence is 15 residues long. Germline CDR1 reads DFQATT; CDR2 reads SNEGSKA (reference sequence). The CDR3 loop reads CSARVWDKASYEQYF. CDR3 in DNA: TGCAGTGCTAGAGTATGGGACAAGGCTTCCTACGAGCAGTACTTC.

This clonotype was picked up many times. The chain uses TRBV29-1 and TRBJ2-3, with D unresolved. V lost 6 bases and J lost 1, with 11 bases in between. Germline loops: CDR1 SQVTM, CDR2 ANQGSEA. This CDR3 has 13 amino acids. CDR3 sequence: CSVDFQGTDTQYF. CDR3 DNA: TGCAGCGTCGACTTTCAAGGCACAGATACGCAGTATTTT.

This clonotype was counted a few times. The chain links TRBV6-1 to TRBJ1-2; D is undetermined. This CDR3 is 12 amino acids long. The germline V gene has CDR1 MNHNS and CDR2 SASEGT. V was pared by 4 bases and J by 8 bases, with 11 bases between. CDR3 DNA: TGTGCCAGCAGTGCCGCCGGGGAGGGCTACACCTTC. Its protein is CASSAAGEGYTF.